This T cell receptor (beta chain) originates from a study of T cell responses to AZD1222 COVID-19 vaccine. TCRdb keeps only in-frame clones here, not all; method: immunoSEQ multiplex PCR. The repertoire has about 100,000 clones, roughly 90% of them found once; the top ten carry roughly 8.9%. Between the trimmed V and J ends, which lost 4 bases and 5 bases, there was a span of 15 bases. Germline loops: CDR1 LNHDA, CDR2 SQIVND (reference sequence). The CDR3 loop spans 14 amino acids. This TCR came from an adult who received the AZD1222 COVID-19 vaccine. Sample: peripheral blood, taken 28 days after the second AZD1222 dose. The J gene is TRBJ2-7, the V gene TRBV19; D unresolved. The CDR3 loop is CASSNAGEAHEQYF. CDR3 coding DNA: TGTGCCAGTAGTAACGCTGGGGAAGCTCACGAGCAGTACTTC. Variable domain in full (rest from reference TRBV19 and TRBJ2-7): DGGITQSPKYLFRKEGQNVTLSCEQNLNHDAMYWYRQDPGQGLRLIYYSQIVNDFQKGDIAEGYSVSREKKESFPLTVTSAQKNPTAFYLCASSNAGEAHEQYFGPGTRLTVT.